This T cell receptor beta chain was identified during a study of blood T cell repertoires in COVID-19. Study overall: COVID-19 samples collected from the United States, Italy and Spain covered acute and convalescent phases. PBMCs, B-cell-depleted T cells, or T cells provided the cDNA or gDNA that made up the material.

Trimming pared 0 bases from V and 0 bases from J, leaving 9 bases between. Germline lookup yields CDR1 SGHNT and CDR2 YYREEE (reference sequence). This CDR3 region has 15 residues. Comments on this clone: Other nucleotide sequences in the sample specify the same CDR3.

Authors' analysis steps: Amplified reference gene primers provided the basis for estimating nucleated cell counts. Sequencing used immunoSEQ multiplex PCR; TCRdb keeps in-frame clones, though not all of them. V, J and clone size are taken as reported in that table, and D and trimming were inferred from the DNA itself. Of around 200,000 clones in the sample, around 86% are singletons; the top ten hold around 7%. This TCR was recovered from a man between 35 and 55 years old with acute or convalescent COVID-19. Input material: peripheral blood. The V gene is TRBV5-4, the J gene TRBJ1-2, with a possible D match to TRBD1 (5 bases). DNA for the CDR3: TGTGCCAGCAGCTTGGCGGGGGGGGCTAACTATGGCTACACCTTC. As protein: CASSLAGGANYGYTF.